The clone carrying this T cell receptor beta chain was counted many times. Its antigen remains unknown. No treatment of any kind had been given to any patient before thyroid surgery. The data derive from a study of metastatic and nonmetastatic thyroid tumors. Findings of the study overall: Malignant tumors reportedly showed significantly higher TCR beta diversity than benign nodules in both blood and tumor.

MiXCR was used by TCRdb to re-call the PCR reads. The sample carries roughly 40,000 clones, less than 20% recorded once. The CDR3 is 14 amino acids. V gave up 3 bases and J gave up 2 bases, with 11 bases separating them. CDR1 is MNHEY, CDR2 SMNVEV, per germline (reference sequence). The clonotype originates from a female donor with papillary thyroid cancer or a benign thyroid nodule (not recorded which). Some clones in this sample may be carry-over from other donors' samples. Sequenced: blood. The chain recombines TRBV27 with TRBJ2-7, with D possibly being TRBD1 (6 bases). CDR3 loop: CASSFSGAAYEQYF. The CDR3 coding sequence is TGTGCCAGCAGTTTCTCAGGGGCTGCCTACGAGCAGTACTTC.